Shown below are 21 T cell receptor beta chains from a single sample sequenced in a study of blood T cell repertoires in COVID-19. The table came from immunoSEQ multiplex PCR; TCRdb's copy has only in-frame clones and leaves some out. This table holds 50,000 or so clones, approximately 88% found once. Sequencing was carried out using peripheral blood. Every receptor here comes from a human donor in a cohort sampled during active COVID-19.

This chain joins TRBV29-1 and TRBJ1-4, with 11 bases aligning to TRBD1. Germline CDR1 and CDR2: SQVTM and ANQGSEA. Losses at the gene ends were 6 bases for V and 7 bases for J; bases not matched to a gene: 4. CDR3 length: 13 amino acids. CDR3 in DNA: TGCAGCGTACCGGGACAGGGGGTTGAAAAACTGTTTTTT. Translation: CSVPGQGVEKLFF. The full variable domain, completed using reference TRBV29-1 and TRBJ1-4, is SAVISQKPSRDICQRGTSLTIQCQVDSQVTMMFWYRQQPGQSLTLIATANQGSEATYESGFVIDKFPISRPNLTFSTLTVSNMSPEDSSIYLCSVPGQGVEKLFFGSGTQLSVL.

The V call is TRBV15, the J call TRBJ2-2, with 7 bases matching TRBD2. Germline CDR1 and CDR2: LNHNV and YYDKDF (reference sequence). V shed 3 bases, J shed 3 bases, and the junction held 1 base outside the gene matches. CDR3 length: 14 residues. The CDR3 region has the DNA TGTGCCACCAGCAGGGGGGGGTACACCGGGGAGCTGTTTTTT. This encodes CATSRGGYTGELFF.

Only one count was recorded for this clone. The chain couples TRBV30 to TRBJ2-1, with D possibly matching TRBD2 (6 bases). Trimming removed 2 bases from V and 9 bases from J, with 14 bases in between. The CDR3 covers 13 residues. The germline V gene encodes CDR1 GTSNPN and CDR2 SVGIG (reference sequence). The CDR3 sequence is CAWSRRGSGEQFF. Here the CDR3 DNA reads TGTGCCTGGAGTCGCCGGGGGTCGGGTGAGCAGTTCTTC.

The V gene is TRBV3-1 (or the pseudogene TRBV3-2), the J gene TRBJ2-5, with 12 bases that match TRBD2. Germline CDR1 LGHDT, CDR2 YNNKEL (reference sequence). V shed 3 bases and J 8 bases; nucleotides not matched to a gene: 10. The CDR3 has 16 amino acids. CDR3 protein: CASSHNPSGGASTQYF. In DNA form, the CDR3 reads TGTGCCAGCAGCCACAATCCTAGCGGGGGGGCCTCTACCCAGTACTTC.

The V gene is TRBV7-2, the J gene TRBJ2-3; tentatively, D is TRBD2 (6 bases). V was shortened by 2 bases and J by 2 bases, with 20 bases between the two germline ends. CDR1 SGHTA and CDR2 FQGNSA come from the germline V gene. This CDR3 is 18 amino acids long. The chain's CDR3 is CASSLRFPGEPPTDTQYF. The CDR3 bases are TGTGCCAGCAGCTTACGTTTTCCGGGGGAGCCCCCCACAGATACGCAGTATTTT. The complete variable domain, with remaining parts taken from reference TRBV7-2 and TRBJ2-3, reads GAGVSQSPSNKVTEKGKDVELRCDPISGHTALYWYRQSLGQGLEFLIYFQGNSAPDKSGLPSDRFSAERTGGSVSTLTIQRTQQEDSAVYLCASSLRFPGEPPTDTQYFGPGTRLTVL.

V gene TRBV27 combines with J gene TRBJ1-1, with 10 bases lining up with TRBD1. There are 16 residues in the CDR3. Germline CDR1 MNHEY, CDR2 SMNVEV (reference sequence). The V gene end was trimmed by 5 bases and the J gene end by 1 base; junction bases not matched to a gene: 7. The CDR3 DNA reads as TGTGCCAGCAGTAGAAGACAGGGGGCGGGGAACACTGAAGCTTTCTTT. Translating gives CASSRRQGAGNTEAFF.

This rearrangement joins TRBV5-1 to TRBJ2-1; tentative D call: TRBD2 (5 bases). Germline CDR1 SGHRS, CDR2 YFSETQ. Trimming shortened V by 3 bases and J by 8 bases, and 12 bases separated the two germline ends. The length of the CDR3 is 13 residues. This CDR3 reads CASSSYTGYEQFF. DNA for the CDR3: TGCGCCAGCAGCTCCTACACGGGATATGAGCAGTTCTTC.

The J gene is TRBJ1-4, the V gene TRBV7-9, with TRBD1 identical over 10 bases. The CDR3 consists of 15 residues. The germline V gene has CDR1 SEHNR and CDR2 FQNEAQ (reference sequence). V was clipped by 4 bases and J by 7 bases; unmatched bases: 6. As DNA, the CDR3 is TGTGCCAGCAGCTCGGCGGACAGGGGGAGTGAAAAACTGTTTTTT. Residues: CASSSADRGSEKLFF.

The CDR3 sequence: CASSTRTGSNEQYF. The CDR3 coding sequence is TGTGCCAGCAGTACCCGGACAGGGAGCAACGAGCAGTACTTC. J is TRBJ2-7 and V is TRBV28, with TRBD1 identical over 8 bases. There are 14 residues in the CDR3. Losses at the gene ends were 5 bases for V and 5 bases for J; bases not matched to a gene: 8. CDR1 is MDHEN and CDR2 is SYDVKM in the germline V gene.

The rearrangement joins TRBV7-9 to TRBJ2-6, with TRBD2 as a possible D gene (6 bases). The CDR3 is 16 residues long. Germline-derived CDR1 and CDR2 are SEHNR and FQNEAQ (reference sequence). Trimming took 5 bases from V and 0 from J, leaving 11 bases between them. The CDR3 loop reads CASSDLGGSGANVLTF. The DNA for the CDR3 is TGTGCCAGCAGCGACCTGGGAGGCTCTGGGGCCAACGTCCTGACTTTC.

The rearrangement joins TRBV5-4 to TRBJ2-5; 7 positions agree with TRBD1. From germline, CDR1 is SGHNT and CDR2 YYREEE (reference sequence). This CDR3 is 15 amino acids long. The ends lost 1 base at V and 4 bases at J; junction bases unmatched: 7. The CDR3 region is CASSLPQGGRETQYF. The CDR3 region has the DNA TGTGCCAGCAGCTTGCCTCAAGGGGGCCGAGAGACCCAGTACTTC.

The V call is TRBV24-1, the J call TRBJ2-5; 8 positions match TRBD2. The germline V gene has CDR1 KGHDR and CDR2 SFDVKD. Germline trimming cut 3 bases from V and 3 bases from J; bases unmatched to any gene: 8. This CDR3 comprises 16 residues. The DNA of the CDR3 is TGTGCCACCAGTGATCCGGGGGGGTTAAGTGAAGAGACCCAGTACTTC. Its translation is CATSDPGGLSEETQYF.

This clone was seen only a few times. The J gene is TRBJ1-2, the V gene TRBV6-1, with TRBD1 as a possible D gene (6 bases). Trimming removed 1 base at V and 8 bases at J, with 14 bases between. The CDR3 spans 14 residues. Germline lookup yields CDR1 MNHNS and CDR2 SASEGT. As DNA, the CDR3 is TGTGCCAGCAGTGAAGATGACAGGACGGGCGGCTACACCTTC. As protein: CASSEDDRTGGYTF.

The chain employs TRBV10-3 and TRBJ1-1; D possibly corresponds to TRBD1 (5 bases). With 0 bases removed from V and 11 bases from J, the gap between germline ends came to 13 bases. The CDR3 is made up of 13 amino acids. CDR1 is ENHRY and CDR2 is SYGVKD in the germline V gene. The CDR3 loop is CAISESKGERAFF. CDR3 nucleotides: TGTGCCATCAGTGAGTCGAAAGGGGAAAGGGCTTTCTTT.

V is TRBV28 and J is TRBJ1-3, with D perhaps matching TRBD1 (5 bases). V lost 6 bases and J 5 bases, leaving 11 bases between the germline ends. There are 13 residues in the CDR3. Germline V gene data show CDR1 as MDHEN and CDR2 as SYDVKM. CDR3 DNA: TGTGCCAGCAGCACGACAGCCAGAAACACCATATATTTT. This sequence encodes CASSTTARNTIYF.

The chain is built from TRBV24-1 and TRBJ2-3; TRBD2 agrees at 8 bases. The junction had 12 bases not matched to a gene; V was cut back by 4 bases and J by 7 bases. Per the germline V gene, CDR1 is KGHDR and CDR2 is SFDVKD. CDR3 size: 16 residues. The CDR3 region has the DNA TGTGCCACCAGTGACCGCGCGATTAGCGGGGAAAATACGCAGTATTTT. It yields the protein CATSDRAISGENTQYF.

The V and J genes are TRBV5-1 and TRBJ2-1; 12 bases are shared with TRBD2. The CDR3 length is 19 residues. V was clipped by 0 bases and J by 4 bases; unmatched bases: 11. Germline assignment: CDR1 SGHRS and CDR2 YFSETQ. The CDR3 nucleotides are TGCGCCAGCAGCTTGGGGGGACTAGCGGGTGCCTCCAATTACAATGAGCAGTTCTTC. Translating it yields CASSLGGLAGASNYNEQFF.

This clone was detected only a few times. The V and J genes are TRBV5-4 and TRBJ1-2, with a tentative D call TRBD1 (5 bases). This CDR3 region has 16 residues. The V end lost 4 bases, the J end lost 7 bases, and 23 bases lay between the germline ends. CDR1 is SGHNT, CDR2 YYREEE, per germline (reference sequence). DNA for the CDR3: TGTGCCAGCAGCCTGGCGGGGGGGAATAAAAGGTCTGGCTACACCTTC. It yields the protein CASSLAGGNKRSGYTF. The complete variable domain, with remaining parts taken from reference TRBV5-4 and TRBJ1-2, reads ETGVTQSPTHLIKTRGQQVTLRCSSQSGHNTVSWYQQALGQGPQFIFQYYREEENGRGNFPPRFSGLQFPNYSSELNVNALELDDSALYLCASSLAGGNKRSGYTFGSGTRLTVV.

CDR3 loop: CASSELQGMTNYGYTF. CDR3 nucleotide sequence: TGTGCCAGCAGTGAACTCCAGGGGATGACTAACTATGGCTACACCTTC. The genes are TRBV6-1 and TRBJ1-2; maybe TRBD1 (6 bases). The CDR3 covers 16 residues. Deletions cut 2 bases from V and 0 bases from J, with 13 bases between. From germline, CDR1 is MNHNS and CDR2 SASEGT.

The chain employs TRBV29-1 and TRBJ2-1, with 9 bases fitting TRBD1. V dropped 6 bases and J dropped 7; count of bases not matched to a gene: 7. Germline values: CDR1 SQVTM, CDR2 ANQGSEA. The CDR3 is 13 amino acids. The CDR3 DNA is TGCAGCGTCGTACAGGGGGCAGGGAATGAGCAGTTCTTC. Translated: CSVVQGAGNEQFF.

The chain has TRBV5-1 and TRBJ2-3; 9 bases line up with TRBD2. This CDR3 region has 15 residues. The V gene end was trimmed by 5 bases and the J gene end by 0 bases; junction bases not matched to a gene: 4. The germline V gene encodes CDR1 SGHRS and CDR2 YFSETQ. The CDR3 region has the DNA TGCGCCAGCAGACAGCGGGGGGCCAGCACAGATACGCAGTATTTT. Protein sequence: CASRQRGASTDTQYF.